This T cell receptor (beta chain) was retrieved from a study of cytomegalovirus exposure and HLA in healthy donors. The study's findings and limits: Versus the approximately 700-donor mean, an Asian-associated ancestry cluster reportedly showed fewer N-insertions in a later analysis. Later analysis placed DRB1 highest and HLA-C lowest in TCR association rates, which differed by HLA locus. V- and J-gene trimming of TCR beta was linked (in a later analysis) to a missense DCLRE1C variant.

The PCR employed 60 Vbeta primers together with 13 Jbeta primers. Profiling relied on immunoSEQ multiplex PCR, and the TCRdb table lists in-frame clones only, not all of them. The sample carries under 200,000 clones, roughly 83% recorded once. The J segment lost 6 bases and the V segment lost 3 bases, leaving 5 bases of the junction unmatched. The length of the CDR3 is 13 residues. Germline V CDR1 and CDR2: SGHRS, YFSETQ. Worth noting for this clone: What it binds is unknown.

Sequences were obtained from PBMCs. This clonotype was sampled from a man aged 25 to 40 in good health and CMV-seronegative. V gene TRBV5-1 combines with J gene TRBJ1-2; TRBD1 matches at 7 bases. CDR3 bases: TGCGCCAGCAGCTCGACAGGGCTAGATGGCTACACCTTC. It codes for CASSSTGLDGYTF.